The subject of this entry is one TCR beta chain. What it recognizes is unknown. This entry comes from a study of cytomegalovirus exposure and HLA in healthy donors. At the level of the study: Of the donors genotyped, approximately 410 in all, around 77% fell in the Caucasian-associated ancestry cluster.

Per germline, CDR1 SGHNT and CDR2 YENEEA. V lost 3 bases to trimming and J lost 2 bases, with 13 bases between them. There are 15 residues in the CDR3. Primers included in the PCR were 60 Vbeta and 13 Jbeta primers. TCRdb's table, derived via immunoSEQ multiplex PCR, lists solely in-frame clones and lacks some. The top ten clones hold under 3% of a sample with over 80,000 clones, about four fifths of them seen once. Study-wide points: A later analysis showed that HLA-associated TCR beta chains had undergone more clonal expansion than equally common others.

The chain carries TRBV11-3 and TRBJ1-1, with D perhaps matching TRBD1 (6 bases). This TCR was sampled from a female donor in good health and CMV-seropositive. The material sequenced was PBMCs. The CDR3 sequence: CASSFTSGANTEAFF. The CDR3 coding sequence is TGTGCCAGCAGCTTCACCTCAGGGGCCAACACTGAAGCTTTCTTT. Variable domain in full (rest from reference TRBV11-3 and TRBJ1-1): EAGVVQSPRYKIIEKKQPVAFWCNPISGHNTLYWYLQNLGQGPELLIRYENEEAVDDSQLPKDRFSAERLKGVDSTLKIQPAELGDSAVYLCASSFTSGANTEAFFGQGTRLTVV.